These T cell receptor beta chains were read from a single sample in a study of CD8+ T cells in alopecia areata. The method was immunoSEQ multiplex PCR; TCRdb's version includes in-frame clones alone and lacks a portion of them. The profile shows around 300,000 clones, 60% of them singletons. The specimen comprised CD4+ T cells sorted from blood, sampled at roughly week 52, from a patient treated with tofacitinib. Receptors originate from a human donor with alopecia areata. Both conserved end residues are part of each CDR3. The order of the fields is clone size, J gene, CDR3 length, D gene, V gene, CDR3 protein, CDR3 DNA. D genes are given only for firm matches. A row's size may be missing; if present it is once, few, many or a size class.

>-|TRBJ2-1|13|-|TRBV7-2
CASSRLTVNEQFF
TGTGCCAGCAGCCGACTTACAGTCAATGAGCAGTTCTTC
>few|TRBJ2-1|15|-|TRBV11-2
CASSVLRDFSNEQFF
TGTGCCAGCAGCGTCCTCCGGGACTTTAGCAATGAGCAGTTCTTC
>once|TRBJ2-5|14|TRBD2|TRBV4-1
CASSRNSGGQTQYF
TGCGCCAGCAGCCGTAATAGCGGGGGGCAGACCCAGTACTTC
>-|TRBJ2-7|14|-|TRBV5-1
CASSPRPGLYEQYF
TGCGCCAGCAGCCCGCGACCCGGACTCTACGAGCAGTACTTC
>few|TRBJ2-3|14|TRBD2|TRBV5-1
CASRSGGAADTQYF
TGCGCCAGCAGATCCGGGGGGGCCGCCGATACGCAGTATTTT
>-|TRBJ2-3|14|TRBD1|TRBV27
CASSFQGEPDTQYF
TGTGCCAGCAGTTTTCAGGGGGAGCCAGATACGCAGTATTTT
>-|TRBJ1-1|14|-|TRBV6-5
CASTSWASNTEAFF
TGTGCCAGCACCTCGTGGGCATCAAACACTGAAGCTTTCTTT
>-|TRBJ2-5|13|-|TRBV30
CAWSGGVQETQYF
TGTGCCTGGAGTGGTGGGGTTCAAGAGACCCAGTACTTC
>few|TRBJ1-6|13|-|TRBV10-3
CAIGGLDDSPLHF
TGTGCCATCGGAGGGCTCGACGATTCACCCCTCCACTTT
>-|TRBJ2-5|14|-|TRBV6-5
CASSKDKAQETQYF
TGTGCCAGCAGCAAGGACAAGGCTCAAGAGACCCAGTACTTC
>few|TRBJ2-7|12|-|TRBV29-1
CSVVGLLYEQYF
TGCAGCGTTGTAGGGCTACTGTACGAGCAGTACTTC
>-|TRBJ2-7|13|-|TRBV9
CASSVGLNYEQYF
TGTGCCAGCAGCGTAGGGCTCAACTACGAGCAGTACTTC
>-|TRBJ1-2|14|-|TRBV5-6
CASSLRGIRNGYTF
TGTGCCAGCAGCTTGCGAGGGATCAGGAATGGCTACACCTTC
>-|TRBJ2-5|15|TRBD1|TRBV7-7
CASSLGQGSRETQYF
TGTGCTAGCAGCCTCGGACAGGGGAGTAGAGAGACCCAGTACTTC
>-|TRBJ2-5|9|-|TRBV20-1
CSASGTQYF
TGCAGTGCTTCCGGGACCCAGTACTTC
>few|TRBJ1-2|16|-|TRBV7-2
CASSFRSARANYGYTF
TGTGCCAGCAGCTTTAGAAGTGCACGAGCTAACTATGGCTACACCTTC
>-|TRBJ2-7|15|TRBD1|TRBV11-2
CASSQGTGDIYEQYF
TGTGCCAGCAGCCAAGGGACAGGGGATATCTACGAGCAGTACTTC
>-|TRBJ2-7|13|-|TRBV11-3
CASSRRGDYEQYF
TGTGCCAGCAGCCGGCGCGGGGACTACGAGCAGTACTTC
>-|TRBJ2-5|13|TRBD1|TRBV19
CASLDRRLETQYF
TGTGCCAGTTTGGACAGGCGGTTAGAGACCCAGTACTTC
>-|TRBJ2-7|14|TRBD2|TRBV30
CAWGRLAGAYEQYF
TGTGCCTGGGGTCGACTAGCGGGGGCCTACGAGCAGTACTTC
>few|TRBJ2-7|13|-|TRBV11-2
CASSLAGTYEQYF
TGTGCCAGCAGCTTAGCTGGAACCTACGAGCAGTACTTC
>few|TRBJ2-7|12|TRBD2|TRBV2
CASGEGSYEQYF
TGTGCCAGCGGGGAGGGGTCGTACGAGCAGTACTTC
>-|TRBJ2-3|14|-|TRBV29-1
CSVALAHYTDTQYF
TGCAGCGTTGCCCTAGCACATTACACAGATACGCAGTATTTT
>-|TRBJ1-5|13|TRBD1|TRBV30
CAWSPTGGQPQHF
TGTGCCTGGAGTCCAACAGGGGGCCAGCCCCAGCATTTT
>-|TRBJ1-1|15|-|TRBV30
CAWSPPNRKNTEAFF
TGTGCCTGGAGTCCTCCAAACAGGAAGAACACTGAAGCTTTCTTT
>-|TRBJ1-4|15|-|TRBV5-1
CASSLGEVANEKLFF
TGCGCCAGCAGCTTGGGGGAGGTAGCCAATGAAAAACTGTTTTTT
>-|TRBJ2-5|13|-|TRBV30
CAWSVSRKETQYF
TGTGCCTGGAGTGTCTCTAGAAAAGAGACCCAGTACTTC
>-|TRBJ2-7|15|TRBD1|TRBV7-2
CASSLATGVRHEQYF
TGTGCCAGCAGCTTAGCGACAGGGGTAAGGCACGAGCAGTACTTC
>-|TRBJ1-2|13|-|TRBV14
CASSQGLGYGYTF
TGTGCCAGCAGCCAAGGACTGGGTTATGGCTACACCTTC
>-|TRBJ2-7|15|-|TRBV4-3
CASSQEEGPAYEQYF
TGCGCCAGCAGCCAAGAAGAGGGGCCGGCGTACGAGCAGTACTTC
>-|TRBJ2-6|15|-|TRBV4-3
CASSRDSSGANVLTF
TGCGCCAGCAGCCGAGACAGCTCTGGGGCCAACGTCCTGACTTTC
>-|TRBJ2-2|12|-|TRBV5-1
CASSLTGGELFF
TGCGCCAGCAGCTTGACGGGCGGGGAGCTGTTTTTT
>few|TRBJ1-3|18|TRBD1|TRBV4-2
CASSQVGGQGASGNTIYF
TGTGCCAGCAGCCAAGTGGGAGGACAGGGGGCATCGGGAAACACCATATATTTT
>-|TRBJ2-3|13|-|TRBV5-1
CASSQTWGDTQYF
TGCGCCAGCTCCCAAACGTGGGGAGATACGCAGTATTTT
>-|TRBJ2-3|14|TRBD2|TRBV29-1
CSVTGTSAPDTQYF
TGCAGCGTGACCGGGACTAGCGCCCCAGATACGCAGTATTTT
>-|TRBJ1-1|16|TRBD1|TRBV25-1
CASTGTVGARDTEAFF
TGTGCCAGCACGGGGACAGTCGGCGCGAGGGACACTGAAGCTTTCTTT
>-|TRBJ2-2|15|TRBD1|TRBV30
CAWSPTGGYTGELFF
TGTGCCTGGAGTCCGACAGGGGGCTACACCGGGGAGCTGTTTTTT
>-|TRBJ1-6|12|TRBD1|TRBV6-5
CSTGTGDSPLHF
TGTTCGACCGGGACAGGGGATTCACCCCTCCACTTT
>-|TRBJ2-7|15|-|TRBV14
CASSPLGDYSYEQYF
TGTGCCAGCAGCCCGCTAGGGGATTACTCCTACGAGCAGTACTTC
>-|TRBJ1-2|14|TRBD1|TRBV27
CASSAGQGNYGYTF
TGTGCCAGCAGTGCCGGACAGGGGAATTATGGCTACACCTTC
>-|TRBJ1-2|13|-|TRBV27
CASRSGVSYGYTF
TGTGCCAGCCGTTCGGGAGTTAGCTATGGCTACACCTTC
>few|TRBJ1-4|15|-|TRBV4-2
CASSQDDRATEKLFF
TGTGCCAGCAGCCAAGATGACAGAGCAACGGAAAAACTGTTTTTT
>few|TRBJ2-1|17|-|TRBV29-1
CSVLGRETEGSYNEQFF
TGCAGCGTCCTGGGACGGGAGACGGAAGGATCCTACAATGAGCAGTTCTTC
>few|TRBJ2-5|14|-|TRBV13
CASNEGGNQETQYF
TGTGCCAGCAACGAAGGGGGAAACCAAGAGACCCAGTACTTC
>few|TRBJ1-5|16|TRBD1|TRBV29-1
CSDRDRCRARHQPQHF
TGCAGCGACCGGGACAGGTGTCGGGCACGGCATCAGCCCCAGCATTTT
>-|TRBJ2-4|15|TRBD1|TRBV30
CAWSTWTGDKNIQYF
TGTGCCTGGAGTACCTGGACAGGGGACAAAAACATTCAGTACTTC
>few|TRBJ1-2|16|-|TRBV19
CASRADGARANYGYTF
TGTGCCAGTAGGGCGGACGGAGCGCGGGCTAACTATGGCTACACCTTC
>-|TRBJ1-2|14|-|TRBV6-6
CASRPGQPPWGYTF
TGTGCCAGCAGACCCGGACAGCCTCCATGGGGCTACACCTTC
>-|TRBJ2-5|13|TRBD1|TRBV10-3
CASRDSTQETQYF
TGTGCCAGCCGGGACAGTACTCAAGAGACCCAGTACTTC
>-|TRBJ2-1|15|-|TRBV2
CASSPGTAGYNEQFF
TGTGCCAGCAGTCCCGGGACGGCCGGCTACAATGAGCAGTTCTTC
>-|TRBJ2-1|13|TRBD2|TRBV9
CASSSGLANEQFF
TGTGCCAGCAGCTCGGGACTAGCGAATGAGCAGTTCTTC
>-|TRBJ2-7|12|-|TRBV7-9
CASSLVSAEQYF
TGTGCCAGCAGCTTAGTAAGCGCGGAGCAGTACTTC
>-|TRBJ2-2|15|TRBD1|TRBV30
CAWGQGGPNTGELFF
TGTGCCTGGGGACAGGGCGGCCCGAACACCGGGGAGCTGTTTTTT
>few|TRBJ2-1|14|TRBD2|TRBV29-1
CSVEGSGGANEQFF
TGCAGCGTTGAAGGTAGCGGGGGGGCGAATGAGCAGTTCTTC